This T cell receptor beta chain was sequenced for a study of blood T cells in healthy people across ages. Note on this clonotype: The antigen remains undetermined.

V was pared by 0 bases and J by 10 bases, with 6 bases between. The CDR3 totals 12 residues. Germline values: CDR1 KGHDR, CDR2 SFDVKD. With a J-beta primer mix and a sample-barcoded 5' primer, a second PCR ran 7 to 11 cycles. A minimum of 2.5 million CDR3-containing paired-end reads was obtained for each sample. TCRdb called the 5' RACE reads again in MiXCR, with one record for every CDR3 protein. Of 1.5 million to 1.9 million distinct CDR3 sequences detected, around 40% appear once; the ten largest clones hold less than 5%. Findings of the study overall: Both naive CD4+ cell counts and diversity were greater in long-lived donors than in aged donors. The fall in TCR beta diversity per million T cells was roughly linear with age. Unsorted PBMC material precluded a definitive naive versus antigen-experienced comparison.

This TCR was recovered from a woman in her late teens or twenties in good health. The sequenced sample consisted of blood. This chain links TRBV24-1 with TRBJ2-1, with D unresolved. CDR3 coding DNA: TGTGCCACCAGTGATTTGTTGCAGGAGCAGTTCTTC. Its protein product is CATSDLLQEQFF.